The 20 T cell receptor beta chains listed next were all sequenced from one sample in a study of blood T cell repertoires in COVID-19. TCRdb keeps only in-frame clones here, not all; method: immunoSEQ multiplex PCR. The profile covers 110,000 to 150,000 clones, with about 82% appearing a single time and 6.2% taken by the ten largest. Specimen: PBMCs or T cells enriched from blood (not recorded which). The receptors here all came from a woman aged 40 to 49 who had recovered from COVID-19.

This chain connects TRBV3-1 (or the pseudogene TRBV3-2) to TRBJ2-1; 7 positions match TRBD2. CDR3 size: 17 residues. Trimming at V came to 3 bases and at J to 5 bases, leaving 13 bases not matched to a gene. Per germline, CDR1 LGHDT and CDR2 YNNKEL (reference sequence). CDR3 loop: CASSQGRVTSLHNEQFF. The CDR3 bases are TGTGCCAGCAGCCAGGGGCGGGTGACTAGCTTACACAATGAGCAGTTCTTC.

The chain is built from TRBV2 and TRBJ2-3; TRBD1 matches 8 bases. Germline values: CDR1 SNHLY, CDR2 FYNNEI. CDR3 length: 17 amino acids. J was trimmed by 1 base and V by 4 bases; bases with no gene match: 10. The CDR3 DNA follows: TGTGCCAGCAGTGTAGGCACCGGGACAGGCCGCACAGATACGCAGTATTTT. Protein sequence: CASSVGTGTGRTDTQYF.

CDR3 nucleotide sequence: TGTGCCAGCAGTTTAGCGGAGGGGACTGAAGCTTTCTTT. It yields the protein CASSLAEGTEAFF. The chain employs TRBV12-3 or TRBV12-4 and TRBJ1-1; D might be TRBD1 (5 bases). The CDR3 runs to 13 residues. The ends were cut back, 0 bases at V and 5 bases at J, with 7 bases in the middle.

The count of this clone is one. The CDR3 loop reads CASSYSQGLETQYF. The CDR3 DNA reads as TGTGCCAGCAGTTACTCTCAGGGGTTGGAGACCCAGTACTTC. V and J are TRBV6-6 and TRBJ2-5; the D gene is possibly TRBD1 (6 bases). The V and J ends lost 0 bases and 5 bases respectively, with 10 bases between them. Looked up from germline, CDR1 is MNHNY and CDR2 is SVGAGI (reference sequence). This CDR3 contains 14 residues.

The chain couples TRBV7-3 to TRBJ1-5, with 9 bases lining up with TRBD1. The CDR3 sequence is 17 residues long. The germline gives CDR1 SGHTA, CDR2 FQGTGA. The V segment lost 7 bases and the J segment 4 bases; nucleotides outside the gene matches: 14. CDR3 DNA sequence: TGTGCCAGCAACGCGGGTTTCCCGGGACAGGGAAATCAGCCCCAGCATTTT. It specifies CASNAGFPGQGNQPQHF.

The chain links TRBV3-1 (or the pseudogene TRBV3-2) to TRBJ1-1; 10 bases are a match to TRBD1. The CDR3 has 12 amino acids. With 6 bases clipped from V and 7 bases from J, the junction kept 2 bases outside the gene matches. Germline V gene lookup returns CDR1 LGHDT and CDR2 YNNKEL (reference sequence). The CDR3 loop is CASRRTGGEAFF. Here the CDR3 DNA reads TGTGCCAGCAGGCGGACAGGGGGTGAAGCTTTCTTT.

The chain carries TRBV4-1 and TRBJ2-5; tentatively, D is TRBD1 (5 bases). The CDR3 runs 16 residues. Per germline, CDR1 MGHRA and CDR2 YSYEKL. Trimming removed 0 bases at V and 5 bases at J, with 16 bases between. Here the CDR3 DNA reads TGCGCCAGCAGCCAAGATCGAAGGGGCTACGGGGAGACCCAGTACTTC. Its protein is CASSQDRRGYGETQYF.

The chain links TRBV2 to TRBJ2-5; TRBD2 matches at 13 bases. Trimming at V came to 3 bases and at J to 0 bases, leaving 4 bases not matched to a gene. The CDR3 covers 17 residues. CDR1 and CDR2 from the germline V gene are SNHLY and FYNNEI. Here the CDR3 DNA reads TGTGCCAGCAGTGACGGGACTAGCGGGGAGAACCAAGAGACCCAGTACTTC. Translated: CASSDGTSGENQETQYF. Complete variable domain (other parts from reference TRBV2 and TRBJ2-5): EPEVTQTPSHQVTQMGQEVILRCVPISNHLYFYWYRQILGQKVEFLVSFYNNEISEKSEIFDDQFSVERPDGSNFTLKIRSTKLEDSAMYFCASSDGTSGENQETQYFGPGTRLLVL.

The chain joins TRBV5-1 to TRBJ2-3; 9 bases line up with TRBD1. The CDR3 sequence is 14 residues long. The J segment lost 4 bases and the V segment lost 4 bases, leaving 4 bases of the junction unmatched. Germline CDR1 SGHRS, CDR2 YFSETQ. CDR3 DNA sequence: TGCGCCAGCAGCACGGGACAGGGCCCAGATACGCAGTATTTT. Protein product: CASSTGQGPDTQYF.

This chain joins TRBV7-8 and TRBJ2-7; no definite D call. CDR3 length: 14 amino acids. Trimming cost V 5 bases and J 3 bases, with 14 bases left between them. Per germline, CDR1 SGHVS and CDR2 FQNEAQ. This CDR3 is CASSDRSMFYEQYF. The CDR3 region has the DNA TGTGCCAGCAGCGATAGATCTATGTTCTACGAGCAGTACTTC.

The V gene is TRBV13, the J gene TRBJ1-2; weak D call: TRBD1 (5 bases). Per germline, CDR1 PRHDT and CDR2 FYEKMQ (reference sequence). Trimming left V 3 bases short and J 4 bases short, with 24 bases between. The CDR3 length is 18 residues. CDR3 coding DNA: TGTGCCAGCAGCTTTTGGGGGTCCGGGGGACGGCGAGTCTATGGCTACACCTTC. As protein: CASSFWGSGGRRVYGYTF.

The sample holds a few counts of this clone. This chain joins TRBV2 and TRBJ2-7; tentatively, D is TRBD2 (6 bases). Germline V gives CDR1 SNHLY, CDR2 FYNNEI. V was clipped by 2 bases and J by 6 bases, with 17 bases between them. This CDR3 spans 15 amino acids. CDR3 residues: CASSESGVRLGEQYF. The CDR3 coding sequence is TGTGCCAGCAGTGAATCGGGGGTTCGGCTGGGCGAGCAGTACTTC. Combining the CDR3 with reference TRBV2 and TRBJ2-7 gives the whole variable domain EPEVTQTPSHQVTQMGQEVILRCVPISNHLYFYWYRQILGQKVEFLVSFYNNEISEKSEIFDDQFSVERPDGSNFTLKIRSTKLEDSAMYFCASSESGVRLGEQYFGPGTRLTVT.

This chain uses TRBV23-1 with TRBJ2-5; D unresolved. TRBV23-1 is designated an ORF whose function remains uncertain. CDR3 size: 13 residues. Trimming pared 0 bases from V and 5 bases from J, leaving 7 bases between. The CDR3 loop reads CASSQSERETQYF. CDR3 nucleotides: TGCGCCAGCAGTCAATCTGAACGGGAGACCCAGTACTTC.

The chain combines TRBV2 with TRBJ2-7; weak D call: TRBD2 (6 bases). There are 17 residues in the CDR3. Trimming pared 2 bases from V and 2 bases from J, leaving 19 bases between. Per the germline V gene, CDR1 is SNHLY and CDR2 is FYNNEI. CDR3 loop: CASSESFARDFPYEQYF. CDR3 in DNA: TGTGCCAGCAGTGAATCATTTGCTCGGGACTTCCCCTACGAGCAGTACTTC.

This chain connects TRBV5-1 to TRBJ1-2, with 8 bases matching TRBD1. This CDR3 spans 13 amino acids. Trimming took 4 bases from V and 6 from J; bases not matched to a gene: 5. CDR1 is SGHRS, CDR2 YFSETQ, per germline. The CDR3 reads CASSAGGDDGYTF. The CDR3 DNA follows: TGCGCCAGCAGCGCAGGGGGCGATGATGGCTACACCTTC.

J is TRBJ2-7 and V is TRBV19; 9 positions match TRBD1. The germline V gene encodes CDR1 LNHDA and CDR2 SQIVND (reference sequence). V was pared by 6 bases and J by 2 bases, with 8 bases of the junction left unmatched. The CDR3 contains 15 residues. CDR3 nucleotide sequence: TGTGCCAGTAGCTCACCGGGACAGGGCACCTACGAGCAGTACTTC. It is translated as CASSSPGQGTYEQYF. Full variable domain (outside the CDR3, taken from reference TRBV19 and TRBJ2-7): DGGITQSPKYLFRKEGQNVTLSCEQNLNHDAMYWYRQDPGQGLRLIYYSQIVNDFQKGDIAEGYSVSREKKESFPLTVTSAQKNPTAFYLCASSSPGQGTYEQYFGPGTRLTVT.

V and J are TRBV12-5 and TRBJ2-1; possible D gene TRBD1, 6 bases. V gave up 3 bases and J gave up 4 bases, with 13 bases separating them. This CDR3 region has 15 residues. Looked up from germline, CDR1 is LGHNT and CDR2 is FRNRAP. The CDR3 loop reads CASGFTGSGYNEQFF. The DNA of the CDR3 is TGTGCTAGTGGTTTCACAGGGAGTGGGTACAATGAGCAGTTCTTC. The full variable domain, its missing parts supplied by reference TRBV12-5 and TRBJ2-1, is DARVTQTPRHKVTEMGQEVTMRCQPILGHNTVFWYRQTMMQGLELLAYFRNRAPLDDSGMPKDRFSAEMPDATLATLKIQPSEPRDSAVYFCASGFTGSGYNEQFFGPGTRLTVL.

V and J are TRBV5-8 and TRBJ2-3, with 7 bases lining up with TRBD2. CDR3 length equals 17 residues. In germline, CDR1 is SGHTS, CDR2 YDEGEE. V was clipped by 2 bases and J by 0 bases; unmatched bases: 9. The CDR3 spells CASSFLFVGGSTDTQYF. The DNA of the CDR3 is TGTGCCAGCAGCTTTCTGTTCGTCGGGGGGAGCACAGATACGCAGTATTTT.

This rearrangement joins TRBV9 to TRBJ2-7; 9 positions match TRBD1. This CDR3 has 18 residues. Trimming took 4 bases from V and 7 from J; bases not matched to a gene: 21. CDR1 and CDR2 (germline): SGDLS, YYNGEE. The CDR3 DNA reads as TGTGCCAGCAGCAACCTACCGGGACAGGGACATCTCCCCACGGAGCAGTACTTC. As protein: CASSNLPGQGHLPTEQYF.

This rearrangement joins TRBV6-4 to TRBJ2-3; 10 bases agree with TRBD2. This CDR3 has 14 residues. Germline CDR1 is MRHNA and CDR2 is SNTAGT. V lost 5 bases and J lost 10; bases outside the gene matches: 9. For the CDR3, the DNA is TGTGCCAGCAGTCAAACTAGCGGGGAGAGGGCGCAGTATTTT. This gives the protein CASSQTSGERAQYF.